The clone carrying this TCR beta chain showed up just once. Its antigen is currently unknown. The data stem from a study of T cell responses to AZD1222 COVID-19 vaccine. The CDR3 loop spans 11 amino acids. The germline CDR1 and CDR2 sequences are MGHRA and YSYEKL. V was cut by 0 bases and J by 6 bases, with 3 bases left in between. Produced via immunoSEQ multiplex PCR; TCRdb's table is partial and in-frame only. Of about 150,000 clones detected, 85% to 95% appear once; the ten largest clones hold 1.9%. Broader study findings: Rises in breadth and depth of Spike-specific TCRs came after two AZD1222 doses. Repertoires were collected only later (after the peak T cell response had occurred).

This specimen was peripheral blood, taken on day 0 of AZD1222 vaccination. The sequence came from an adult in good health. The rearrangement links TRBV4-1 to TRBJ2-7; the D is unclear. Here the CDR3 reads CASSQDVEQYF. Here the CDR3 DNA reads TGCGCCAGCAGCCAAGACGTCGAGCAGTACTTC.